What follows are 17 T cell receptor beta chains derived from one specimen sequenced in a study of OX40 agonist ivuxolimab in advanced cancers. Produced via immunoSEQ multiplex PCR; TCRdb's table is partial and in-frame only. The table has approximately 69,000 clones, around 86% seen once. The sample was CD4+ or CD8+ T cells sorted from blood, taken in a trial of the OX40 agonist ivuxolimab. These receptors were taken from an adult with an advanced solid tumor such as melanoma, head and neck, liver or kidney cancer.

V gene TRBV5-1 combines with J gene TRBJ1-4, with 7 bases aligning to TRBD1. Per the germline V gene, CDR1 is SGHRS and CDR2 is YFSETQ. Trimming removed 0 bases from V and 8 bases from J; junction bases left unmatched: 4. The CDR3 has 14 residues. CDR3 region: CASSLAGTAEKLFF. The CDR3 bases are TGCGCCAGCAGCTTGGCTGGGACAGCAGAAAAACTGTTTTTT.

Details on this clone: The identical CDR3 is also encoded by other nucleotide sequences in the sample. This chain joins TRBV5-1 and TRBJ1-5; 7 positions agree with TRBD1. V lost 0 bases, J lost 4 bases, and 7 bases stayed unmatched. CDR1 is SGHRS, CDR2 YFSETQ, per germline. The CDR3 has 16 residues. CDR3 sequence: CASSLEAGGRNQPQHF. CDR3 sequence (DNA): TGCGCCAGCAGCTTGGAGGCAGGGGGGCGGAATCAGCCCCAGCATTTT.

The rearrangement uses TRBV27 and TRBJ1-1; possibly TRBD1 for D (6 bases). CDR1 MNHEY and CDR2 SMNVEV come from the germline V gene (reference sequence). V was shortened by 6 bases and J by 3 bases, with 11 bases between the two germline ends. The length of the CDR3 is 13 residues. The CDR3 reads CASSYRAHTEAFF. The CDR3 nucleotides read TGTGCCAGCAGCTACAGGGCTCACACTGAAGCTTTCTTT.

V usage is TRBV28 and J usage is TRBJ2-3; D unclear. Trimming stripped 5 bases from V and 2 bases from J, with 11 bases between. Germline-derived CDR1 and CDR2 are MDHEN and SYDVKM. This CDR3 comprises 14 residues. CDR3 loop: CASSPRITTDTQYF. CDR3 nucleotide sequence: TGTGCCAGCAGTCCACGGATCACCACAGATACGCAGTATTTT.

The chain recombines TRBV19 with TRBJ2-6; D possibly uses TRBD1 or TRBD2 (6 bases each). CDR1 is LNHDA and CDR2 is SQIVND in the germline V gene (reference sequence). Trimming shortened V by 5 bases and J by 0 bases, and 11 bases separated the two germline ends. The CDR3 contains 16 residues. The CDR3 DNA is TGTGCCAGTAGTGGAGGGGGAAACTCTGGGGCCAACGTCCTGACTTTC. Translating it yields CASSGGGNSGANVLTF. Looking up the rest from reference TRBV19 and TRBJ2-6 gives the full variable domain: DGGITQSPKYLFRKEGQNVTLSCEQNLNHDAMYWYRQDPGQGLRLIYYSQIVNDFQKGDIAEGYSVSREKKESFPLTVTSAQKNPTAFYLCASSGGGNSGANVLTFGAGSRLTVL.

The chain links TRBV5-6 to TRBJ2-4, with 10 bases identical to TRBD2. The ends lost 4 bases at V and 0 bases at J; junction bases unmatched: 13. Germline V gene data show CDR1 as SGHDT and CDR2 as YYEEEE. The length of the CDR3 is 19 residues. CDR3: CASSRRLAGDTLAKNIQYF. The CDR3 bases are TGTGCCAGCAGCCGCCGACTAGCGGGTGACACTTTAGCCAAAAACATTCAGTACTTC.

The rearrangement joins TRBV18 to TRBJ1-5; D unresolved. Germline CDR1 and CDR2: KGHSH and LQKENI. V shed 2 bases and J shed 11 bases, with 13 bases lying between them. The CDR3 is 13 amino acids. CDR3 region: CASSPDTGRSQHF. The CDR3 DNA follows: TGTGCCAGCTCACCAGACACTGGGAGATCCCAGCATTTT.

The chain combines TRBV7-2 with TRBJ2-5, with TRBD1 matching over 8 bases. Germline lookup yields CDR1 SGHTA and CDR2 FQGNSA. The V segment lost 0 bases and the J segment 3 bases; nucleotides outside the gene matches: 3. The CDR3 is 15 residues long. CDR3 residues: CASSLAGTGKETQYF. DNA of the CDR3: TGTGCCAGCAGCTTAGCGGGGACAGGAAAAGAGACCCAGTACTTC.

This chain links TRBV5-1 with TRBJ2-7; 8 bases match TRBD1. V shed 7 bases, J shed 1 base, and the junction held 7 bases outside the gene matches. The CDR3 sequence is 14 residues long. CDR1 is SGHRS and CDR2 is YFSETQ in the germline V gene. CDR3 protein: CASRKTGDSYEQYF. DNA of the CDR3: TGCGCCAGCCGCAAGACAGGGGATTCCTACGAGCAGTACTTC.

The chain links TRBV27 to TRBJ2-4; tentatively, D is TRBD2 (5 bases). CDR1 is MNHEY, CDR2 SMNVEV, per germline (reference sequence). The CDR3 loop spans 15 amino acids. Trimming took 6 bases from V and 3 from J, leaving 15 bases between them. As DNA, the CDR3 is TGTGCCAGCAGGGACGTGGCGGGCGACAAAAACATTCAGTACTTC. It translates to CASRDVAGDKNIQYF.

This clone appeared a single time. V gene TRBV28 combines with J gene TRBJ2-6, with D hard to call. This CDR3 contains 12 residues. Germline assignment: CDR1 MDHEN and CDR2 SYDVKM. V dropped 7 bases and J dropped 2 bases, with 3 bases sitting between them. The DNA of the CDR3 is TGTGCCAGCAAAGCTGGGGCCAACGTCCTGACTTTC. This codes for CASKAGANVLTF.

The chain recombines TRBV28 with TRBJ2-7; 8 positions match TRBD2. This CDR3 has 15 amino acids. The V gene's germline CDR1 is MDHEN and CDR2 SYDVKM. V was clipped by 5 bases and J by 2 bases; unmatched bases: 8. In nucleotides, the CDR3 is TGTGCCAGCAGTCGCGCGGGAGGTACCACCTACGAGCAGTACTTC. Translating gives CASSRAGGTTYEQYF.

This rearrangement joins TRBV7-2 to TRBJ2-1; 8 bases align to TRBD1. CDR3 length equals 15 residues. Unmatched junction bases numbered 5, after V lost 0 bases and J lost 7 bases. The germline CDR1 and CDR2 sequences are SGHTA and FQGNSA. CDR3 DNA sequence: TGTGCCAGCAGCTTAGCTGTACAGGGGGTGAATGAGCAGTTCTTC. Translation gives CASSLAVQGVNEQFF.

The V and J genes are TRBV9 and TRBJ2-7; D gene ambiguous. CDR1 is SGDLS and CDR2 is YYNGEE in the germline V gene. The CDR3 runs 12 residues. Trimming took 3 bases from V and 5 from J, leaving 9 bases between them. The CDR3 coding sequence is TGTGCCAGCAGCGGTGGAGTAGACGAGCAGTACTTC. Encoded protein: CASSGGVDEQYF.

This clone has just a few counts. This rearrangement joins TRBV29-1 to TRBJ1-4; TRBD1 aligns across 7 bases. The germline CDR1 and CDR2 sequences are SQVTM and ANQGSEA. The V segment lost 8 bases and the J segment 3 bases; nucleotides outside the gene matches: 6. This CDR3 comprises 13 residues. This CDR3 is CSFRGLANEKLFF. The CDR3, as DNA: TGCAGCTTTAGGGGGCTCGCTAATGAAAAACTGTTTTTT.

The chain links TRBV7-2 to TRBJ2-3; D may be TRBD1 (5 bases). V lost 2 bases to trimming and J lost 3 bases, with 6 bases between them. The CDR3 loop spans 13 amino acids. Germline V gene lookup returns CDR1 SGHTA and CDR2 FQGNSA. In DNA, the CDR3 is TGTGCCAGCAGCTTACCAGGGACAGATACGCAGTATTTT. It yields the protein CASSLPGTDTQYF.

This clone was counted a few times. In DNA, the CDR3 is TGTGCCAGTAGTTTCGGACAGGGTGATGGCTACACCTTC. Its protein is CASSFGQGDGYTF. The chain is built from TRBV19 and TRBJ1-2; 8 bases fit TRBD1. Germline assignment: CDR1 LNHDA and CDR2 SQIVND (reference sequence). With 5 bases clipped from V and 6 bases from J, the junction kept 5 bases outside the gene matches. There are 13 residues in the CDR3.